These T cell receptor beta chains were read from a single sample in a study of CD8+ T cells in alopecia areata. Here immunoSEQ multiplex PCR was the method, and the copy in TCRdb shows in-frame clones only, minus some. The sample has approximately 280,000 clones; 58% are singletons. The source was CD4+ T cells sorted from blood, collected at week 24, from a patient treated with tofacitinib. These TCRs come from a human donor with alopecia areata. CDR3s include the opening cysteine and the closing phenylalanine or tryptophan. D genes are given only for firm matches. Some rows have no size entry. The others give once, few or many, or a class for an expanded clone.

J: TRBJ2-3
size: .
D: .
V: TRBV5-4
DNA: TGTGCCAGCAGCTTGGACAGGGGCACAGATACGCAGTATTTT
CDR3: CASSLDRGTDTQYF

J: TRBJ1-2
size: .
D: .
V: TRBV28
DNA: TGTGCCATCCGTCCGGGGAACTATGGCTACACCTTC
CDR3: CAIRPGNYGYTF

J: TRBJ2-5
size: .
D: .
V: TRBV29-1
DNA: TGCAGCGTTGAAGATCAGACGGGGAGAGAGGCCCAGTACTTC
CDR3: CSVEDQTGREAQYF

J: TRBJ1-1
size: .
D: TRBD1
V: TRBV27
DNA: TGTGCCAGCAGTCCGACAGGGTTGAACACTGAAGCTTTCTTT
CDR3: CASSPTGLNTEAFF

J: TRBJ2-3
size: .
D: .
V: TRBV7-6
DNA: TGTGCCAGCAGCTTGGATGGGGATACGCAGTATTTT
CDR3: CASSLDGDTQYF

J: TRBJ2-7
size: few
D: .
V: TRBV30
DNA: TGTGCCTGGAGTGTAGGTCCAGGTCCCTACGAGCAGTACTTC
CDR3: CAWSVGPGPYEQYF

J: TRBJ1-3
size: .
D: .
V: TRBV9
DNA: TGTGCCAGCAGCGCAAGGGGTTCTGGAAACACCATATATTTT
CDR3: CASSARGSGNTIYF

J: TRBJ2-1
size: few
D: .
V: TRBV7-9
DNA: TGTGCCAGCAGCTCCCAGAGAGACAATGAGCAGTTCTTC
CDR3: CASSSQRDNEQFF

J: TRBJ1-5
size: .
D: .
V: TRBV4-1
DNA: TGCGCCAGCAGCCCAGGACGGGGAGGCGGCAATCAGCCCCAGCATTTT
CDR3: CASSPGRGGGNQPQHF

J: TRBJ1-5
size: .
D: .
V: TRBV29-1
DNA: TGCAGCGTGCTACAGAATAGCAATCAGCCCCAGCATTTT
CDR3: CSVLQNSNQPQHF

J: TRBJ1-5
size: few
D: .
V: TRBV9
DNA: TGTGCCAGCAGCGTAGTCCCGCCCCAGCATTTT
CDR3: CASSVVPPQHF

J: TRBJ2-6
size: many
D: .
V: TRBV7-9
DNA: TGTGCCAGCAGCCCAAACTCTGGGGCCAACGTCCTGACTTTC
CDR3: CASSPNSGANVLTF

J: TRBJ2-7
size: .
D: TRBD1
V: TRBV5-1
DNA: TGCGCCAGCAGCCCGGGACAGGGACCTTACGAGCAGTACTTC
CDR3: CASSPGQGPYEQYF

J: TRBJ1-1
size: .
D: .
V: TRBV27
DNA: TGTGCCAGCAGTTTAACCTGGCTCAGGGCGAGCACTGAAGCTTTCTTT
CDR3: CASSLTWLRASTEAFF

J: TRBJ2-3
size: .
D: .
V: TRBV18
DNA: TGTGCCAGCTCACCACTAGGAGCAGATACGCAGTATTTT
CDR3: CASSPLGADTQYF

J: TRBJ1-2
size: .
D: TRBD1
V: TRBV6-6
DNA: TGTGCCAGCAAGGATCCGACAGGGAAAAACGTGGGCTACACCTTC
CDR3: CASKDPTGKNVGYTF

J: TRBJ1-6
size: .
D: .
V: TRBV30
DNA: TGTGCCTGGTACCGGGACTCGAATTCACCCCTCCACTTT
CDR3: CAWYRDSNSPLHF

J: TRBJ2-5
size: .
D: .
V: TRBV28
DNA: TGTGCCAGCAGTTTAAGGGCTCGCCGGGAGACCCAGTACTTC
CDR3: CASSLRARRETQYF

J: TRBJ2-5
size: .
D: .
V: TRBV10-3
DNA: TGTGCCTCGCAAAGCGCGGGGGAACAGGGCCGGGAGACCCAGTACTTC
CDR3: CASQSAGEQGRETQYF

J: TRBJ2-3
size: .
D: TRBD2
V: TRBV5-6
DNA: TGTGCCAGCAGCCTACTAGCGCCAAATACGCAGTATTTT
CDR3: CASSLLAPNTQYF

J: TRBJ1-4
size: .
D: .
V: TRBV28
DNA: TGTGCCAGCAGATCTGATCTTACCTTGTTTTTT
CDR3: CASRSDLTLFF

J: TRBJ2-2
size: few
D: TRBD1
V: TRBV6-5
DNA: TGTGCCAGCAGTTACTGGGACAGCTCCACCGGGGAGCTGTTTTTT
CDR3: CASSYWDSSTGELFF

J: TRBJ2-1
size: .
D: TRBD1
V: TRBV7-9
DNA: TGTGCCAGCAGCGCCTCCGGGACAGGGGACAATGAGCAGTTCTTC
CDR3: CASSASGTGDNEQFF

J: TRBJ1-1
size: few
D: .
V: TRBV29-1
DNA: TGCAGCGTTAGGTTAGGTTTCACTGAAGCTTTCTTT
CDR3: CSVRLGFTEAFF

J: TRBJ2-5
size: .
D: .
V: TRBV30
DNA: TGTGCCTGGAGCGATCGGGAGACCCAGTACTTC
CDR3: CAWSDRETQYF

J: TRBJ1-1
size: .
D: .
V: TRBV29-1
DNA: TGCAGCTCCGGCAATCTGGGGACTGAAGCTTTCTTT
CDR3: CSSGNLGTEAFF

J: TRBJ1-2
size: once
D: .
V: TRBV7-2
DNA: TGTGCCAGCAGCTTCGGGGACAAGGCTGTGACCTTC
CDR3: CASSFGDKAVTF

J: TRBJ1-1
size: .
D: TRBD1
V: TRBV5-1
DNA: TGCGCCAGCAGCCCGGGACAGGGAGAAGGGACTGAAGCTTTCTTT
CDR3: CASSPGQGEGTEAFF

J: TRBJ2-4
size: .
D: .
V: TRBV11-1
DNA: TGTGCCAGCAGCTCCTCGACAGACCTAGCCAAAAACATTCAGTACTTC
CDR3: CASSSSTDLAKNIQYF

J: TRBJ2-3
size: few
D: .
V: TRBV29-1
DNA: TGCAGCGGTGAAATGTCAGGGCAGAATACGCAGTATTTT
CDR3: CSGEMSGQNTQYF

J: TRBJ2-7
size: .
D: .
V: TRBV7-2
DNA: TGTGCCAGCAGCTTAGGGCCGGGGCAGTACTTC
CDR3: CASSLGPGQYF

J: TRBJ2-5
size: .
D: TRBD2
V: TRBV7-2
DNA: TGTGCCAGCAGCTTAGTTGGGACTAGCGAGCAAGAGACCCAGTACTTC
CDR3: CASSLVGTSEQETQYF

J: TRBJ1-1
size: few
D: .
V: TRBV5-1
DNA: TGCGCCAGCAGCTTTATGGGAATGAACACTGAAGCTTTCTTT
CDR3: CASSFMGMNTEAFF

J: TRBJ1-2
size: once
D: .
V: TRBV9
DNA: TGTGCCAGCAGCAGGCGGGACGATGGCTACACCTTC
CDR3: CASSRRDDGYTF

J: TRBJ1-5
size: .
D: .
V: TRBV19
DNA: TGTGCCAGTACGGTTGACAGGAGCTATCAGCCCCAGCATTTT
CDR3: CASTVDRSYQPQHF

J: TRBJ2-7
size: .
D: TRBD1
V: TRBV29-1
DNA: TGCAGCGTCCCCGGGACAGATAATTACGAGCAGTACTTC
CDR3: CSVPGTDNYEQYF

J: TRBJ2-1
size: few
D: TRBD2
V: TRBV6-6
DNA: TGTGCCAGCAGTTACCCGGGGAGGGGAAACAATGAGCAGTTCTTC
CDR3: CASSYPGRGNNEQFF

J: TRBJ2-2
size: few
D: .
V: TRBV19
DNA: TGTGCCAGTAGTCCGGCCGGCACCGGGGAGCTGTTTTTT
CDR3: CASSPAGTGELFF

J: TRBJ1-1
size: few
D: .
V: TRBV7-2
DNA: TGTGCCAGCAGCCTGAACACTGAAGCTTTCTTT
CDR3: CASSLNTEAFF

J: TRBJ2-5
size: .
D: .
V: TRBV5-4
DNA: TGTGCCAGCCGCTCGAGGCGGTTTGGAGAGACCCAGTACTTC
CDR3: CASRSRRFGETQYF

J: TRBJ1-1
size: .
D: .
V: TRBV29-1
DNA: TGCAGCGTAGGGGGGGCCACTGAAGCTTTCTTT
CDR3: CSVGGATEAFF

J: TRBJ1-2
size: .
D: .
V: TRBV10-3
DNA: TGTGCCATCAGTGAGGGGACTAACTATGGCTACACCTTC
CDR3: CAISEGTNYGYTF

J: TRBJ1-5
size: once
D: TRBD1
V: TRBV6-6
DNA: TGTGCCAGCACCCTGGACAGGGGAGGGGATCAGCCCCAGCATTTT
CDR3: CASTLDRGGDQPQHF